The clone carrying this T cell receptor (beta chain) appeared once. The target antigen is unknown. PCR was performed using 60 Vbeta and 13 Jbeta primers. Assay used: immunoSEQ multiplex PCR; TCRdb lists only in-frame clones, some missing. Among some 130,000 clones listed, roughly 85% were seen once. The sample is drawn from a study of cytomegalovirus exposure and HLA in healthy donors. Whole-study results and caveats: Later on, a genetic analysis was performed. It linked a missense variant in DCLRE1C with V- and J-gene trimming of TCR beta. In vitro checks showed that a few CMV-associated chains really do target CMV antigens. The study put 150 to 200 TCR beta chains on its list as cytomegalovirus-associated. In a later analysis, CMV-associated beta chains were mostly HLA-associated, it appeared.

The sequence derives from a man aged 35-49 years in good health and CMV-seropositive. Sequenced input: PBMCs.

CDR3 amino acids: CASGQPRQGGPTDTQYF. For the CDR3, the DNA is TGTGCCAGCGGACAACCGAGACAGGGGGGACCCACAGATACGCAGTATTTT. This chain uses TRBV9 with TRBJ2-3; 9 positions match TRBD1. Germline trimming cut 7 bases from V and 2 bases from J; bases unmatched to any gene: 14. The CDR3 is made up of 17 amino acids. CDR1 is SGDLS, CDR2 YYNGEE, per germline.